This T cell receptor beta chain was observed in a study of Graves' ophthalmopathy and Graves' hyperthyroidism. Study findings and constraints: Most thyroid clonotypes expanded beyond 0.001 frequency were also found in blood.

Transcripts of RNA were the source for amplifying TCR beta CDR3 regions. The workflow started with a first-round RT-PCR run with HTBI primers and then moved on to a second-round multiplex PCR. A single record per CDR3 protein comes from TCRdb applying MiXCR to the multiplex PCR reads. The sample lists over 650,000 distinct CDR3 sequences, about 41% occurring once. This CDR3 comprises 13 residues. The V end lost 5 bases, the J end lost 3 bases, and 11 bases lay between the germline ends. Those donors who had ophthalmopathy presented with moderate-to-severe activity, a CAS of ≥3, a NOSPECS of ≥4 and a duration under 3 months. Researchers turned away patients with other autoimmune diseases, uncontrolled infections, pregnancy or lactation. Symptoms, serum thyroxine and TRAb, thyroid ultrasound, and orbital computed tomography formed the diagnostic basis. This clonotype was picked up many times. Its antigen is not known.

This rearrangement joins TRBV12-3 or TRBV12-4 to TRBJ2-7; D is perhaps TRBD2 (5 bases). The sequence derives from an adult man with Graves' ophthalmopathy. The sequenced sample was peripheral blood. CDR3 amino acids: CASSTDGNYEQYF. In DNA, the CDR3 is TGTGCCAGCAGTACCGACGGGAACTACGAGCAGTACTTC.